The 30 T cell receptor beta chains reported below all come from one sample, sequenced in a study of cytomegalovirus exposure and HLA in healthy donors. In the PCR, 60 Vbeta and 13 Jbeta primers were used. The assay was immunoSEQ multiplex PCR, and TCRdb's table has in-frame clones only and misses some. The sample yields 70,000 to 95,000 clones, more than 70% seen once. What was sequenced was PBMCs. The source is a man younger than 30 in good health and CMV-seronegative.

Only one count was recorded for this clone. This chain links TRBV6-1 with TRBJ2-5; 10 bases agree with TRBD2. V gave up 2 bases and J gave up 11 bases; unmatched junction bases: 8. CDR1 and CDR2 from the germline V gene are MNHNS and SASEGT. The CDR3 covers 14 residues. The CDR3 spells CASSEPSGGATQYF. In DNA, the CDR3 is TGTGCCAGCAGTGAACCCAGCGGGGGGGCGACGCAGTACTTC.

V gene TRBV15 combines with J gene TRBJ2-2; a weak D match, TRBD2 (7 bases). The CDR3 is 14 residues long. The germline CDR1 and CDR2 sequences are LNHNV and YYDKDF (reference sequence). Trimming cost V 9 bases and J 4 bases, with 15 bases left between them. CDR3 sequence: CATTRGASTGELFF. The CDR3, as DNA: TGTGCCACTACACGGGGGGCCTCCACCGGGGAGCTGTTTTTT.

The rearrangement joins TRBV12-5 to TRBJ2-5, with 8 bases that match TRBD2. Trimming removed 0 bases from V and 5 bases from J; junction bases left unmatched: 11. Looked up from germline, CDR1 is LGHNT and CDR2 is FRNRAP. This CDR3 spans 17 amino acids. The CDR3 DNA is TGTGCTAGTGGTTTGGTACTGGGCCTAGCGGGTAAGGAGACCCAGTACTTC. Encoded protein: CASGLVLGLAGKETQYF.

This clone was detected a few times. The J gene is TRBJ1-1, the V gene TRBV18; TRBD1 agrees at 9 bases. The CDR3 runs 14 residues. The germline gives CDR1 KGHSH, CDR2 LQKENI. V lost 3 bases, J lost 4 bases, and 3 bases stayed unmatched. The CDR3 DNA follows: TGTGCCAGCTCACCTTGGACAGGGGTCACTGAAGCTTTCTTT. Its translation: CASSPWTGVTEAFF.

CDR3 protein: CASTKRGNYGYTF. The CDR3 DNA is TGTGCCAGCACTAAACGGGGGAACTATGGCTACACCTTC. The chain couples TRBV7-9 to TRBJ1-2; TRBD1 might be the D (5 bases). CDR1 and CDR2 from the germline V gene are SEHNR and FQNEAQ (reference sequence). Trimming pared 7 bases from V and 2 bases from J, leaving 11 bases between. CDR3 size: 13 residues.

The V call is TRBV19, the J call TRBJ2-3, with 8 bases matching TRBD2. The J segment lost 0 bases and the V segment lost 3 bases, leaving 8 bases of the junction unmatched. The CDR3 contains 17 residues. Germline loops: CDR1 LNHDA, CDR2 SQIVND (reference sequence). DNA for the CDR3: TGTGCCAGTAGTATTGGGAGCGGGGGAGTTAGCACAGATACGCAGTATTTT. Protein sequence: CASSIGSGGVSTDTQYF. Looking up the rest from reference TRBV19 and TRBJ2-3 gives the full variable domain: DGGITQSPKYLFRKEGQNVTLSCEQNLNHDAMYWYRQDPGQGLRLIYYSQIVNDFQKGDIAEGYSVSREKKESFPLTVTSAQKNPTAFYLCASSIGSGGVSTDTQYFGPGTRLTVL.

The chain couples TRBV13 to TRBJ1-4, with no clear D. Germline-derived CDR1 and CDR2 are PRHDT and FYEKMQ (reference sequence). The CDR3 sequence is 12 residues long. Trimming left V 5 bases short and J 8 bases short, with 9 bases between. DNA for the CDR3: TGTGCCAGCAGCCCGGGTGGGGAAAAACTGTTTTTT. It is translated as CASSPGGEKLFF.

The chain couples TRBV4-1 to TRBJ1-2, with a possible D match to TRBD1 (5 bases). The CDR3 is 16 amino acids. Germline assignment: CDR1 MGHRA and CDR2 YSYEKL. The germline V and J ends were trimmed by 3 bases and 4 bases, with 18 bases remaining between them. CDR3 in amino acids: CASSHPNNTGSYGYTF. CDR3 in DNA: TGCGCCAGCAGCCACCCGAACAATACAGGTTCCTATGGCTACACCTTC.

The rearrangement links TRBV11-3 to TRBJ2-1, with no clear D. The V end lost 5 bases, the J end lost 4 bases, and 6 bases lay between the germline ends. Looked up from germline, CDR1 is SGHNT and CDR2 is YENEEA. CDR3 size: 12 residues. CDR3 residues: CASSLSYNEQFF. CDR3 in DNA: TGTGCCAGCAGCCTTTCGTACAATGAGCAGTTCTTC.

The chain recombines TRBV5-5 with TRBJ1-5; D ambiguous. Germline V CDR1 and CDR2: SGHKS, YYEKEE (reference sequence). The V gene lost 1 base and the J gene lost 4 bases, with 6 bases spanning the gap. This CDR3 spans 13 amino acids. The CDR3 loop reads CASSLQANQPQHF. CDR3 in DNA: TGTGCCAGCAGCTTGCAAGCTAATCAGCCCCAGCATTTT. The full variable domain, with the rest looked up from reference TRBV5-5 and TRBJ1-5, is DAGVTQSPTHLIKTRGQQVTLRCSPISGHKSVSWYQQVLGQGPQFIFQYYEKEERGRGNFPDRFSARQFPNYSSELNVNALLLGDSALYLCASSLQANQPQHFGDGTRLSIL.

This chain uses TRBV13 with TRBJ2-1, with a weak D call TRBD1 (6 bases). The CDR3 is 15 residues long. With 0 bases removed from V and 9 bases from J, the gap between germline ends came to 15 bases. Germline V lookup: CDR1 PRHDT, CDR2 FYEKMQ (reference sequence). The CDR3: CASSLGRGTGLEQFF. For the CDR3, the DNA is TGTGCCAGCAGCTTAGGCCGGGGAACAGGGCTTGAGCAGTTCTTC.

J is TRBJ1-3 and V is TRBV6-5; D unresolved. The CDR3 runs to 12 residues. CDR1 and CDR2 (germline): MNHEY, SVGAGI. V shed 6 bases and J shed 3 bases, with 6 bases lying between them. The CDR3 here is CASRSDGNTIYF. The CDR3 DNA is TGTGCCAGCAGGAGTGATGGAAACACCATATATTTT.

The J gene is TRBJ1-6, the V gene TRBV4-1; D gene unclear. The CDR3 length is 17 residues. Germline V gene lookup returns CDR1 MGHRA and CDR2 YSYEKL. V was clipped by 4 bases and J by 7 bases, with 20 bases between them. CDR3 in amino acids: CASSRSRGQEPNSPLHF. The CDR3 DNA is TGCGCCAGCAGCCGGTCCCGAGGGCAGGAACCAAATTCACCCCTCCACTTT.

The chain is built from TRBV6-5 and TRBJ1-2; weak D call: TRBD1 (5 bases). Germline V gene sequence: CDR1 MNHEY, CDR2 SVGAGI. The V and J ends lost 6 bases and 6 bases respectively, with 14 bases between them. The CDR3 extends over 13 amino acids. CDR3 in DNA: TGTGCCAGCAGCTCAGGGATTTGGCATGGCTACACCTTC. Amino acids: CASSSGIWHGYTF.

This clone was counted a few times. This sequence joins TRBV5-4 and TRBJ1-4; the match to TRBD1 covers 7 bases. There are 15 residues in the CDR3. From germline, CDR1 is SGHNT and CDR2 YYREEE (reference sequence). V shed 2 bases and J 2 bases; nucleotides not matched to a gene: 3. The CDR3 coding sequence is TGTGCCAGCAGCTTCCAACAGGGGACTAATGAAAAACTGTTTTTT. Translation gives CASSFQQGTNEKLFF.

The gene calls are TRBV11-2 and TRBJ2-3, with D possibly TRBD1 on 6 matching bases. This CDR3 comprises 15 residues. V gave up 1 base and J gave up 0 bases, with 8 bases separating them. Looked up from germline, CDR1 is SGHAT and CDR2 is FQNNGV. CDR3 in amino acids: CASSLGTASTDTQYF. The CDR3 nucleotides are TGTGCCAGCAGCTTAGGGACAGCGAGCACAGATACGCAGTATTTT.

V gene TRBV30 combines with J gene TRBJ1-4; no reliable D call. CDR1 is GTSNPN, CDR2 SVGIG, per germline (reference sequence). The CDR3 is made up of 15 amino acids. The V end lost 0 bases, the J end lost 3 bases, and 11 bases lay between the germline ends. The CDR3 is CAWSVQPGANEKLFF. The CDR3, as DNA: TGTGCCTGGAGTGTACAACCCGGAGCTAATGAAAAACTGTTTTTT.

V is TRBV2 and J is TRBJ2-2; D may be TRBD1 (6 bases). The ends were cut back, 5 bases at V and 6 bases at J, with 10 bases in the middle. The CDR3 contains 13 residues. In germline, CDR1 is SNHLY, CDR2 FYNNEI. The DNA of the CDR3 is TGTGCCAGCAGTCCTAGGGGGTCCGGGGAGCTGTTTTTT. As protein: CASSPRGSGELFF.

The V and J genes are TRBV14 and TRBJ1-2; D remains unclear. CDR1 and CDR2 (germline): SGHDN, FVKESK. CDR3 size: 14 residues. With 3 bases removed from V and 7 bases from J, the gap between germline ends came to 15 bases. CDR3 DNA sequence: TGTGCCAGCAGCCAGCAAGCTACAGTTCCTGGCTACACCTTC. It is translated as CASSQQATVPGYTF.

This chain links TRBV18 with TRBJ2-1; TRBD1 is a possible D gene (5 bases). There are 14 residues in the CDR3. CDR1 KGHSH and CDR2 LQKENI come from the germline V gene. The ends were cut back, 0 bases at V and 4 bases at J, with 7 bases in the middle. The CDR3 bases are TGTGCCAGCTCACCACCTGACAGTTACAATGAGCAGTTCTTC. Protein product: CASSPPDSYNEQFF. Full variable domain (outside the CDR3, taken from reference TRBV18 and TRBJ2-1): NAGVMQNPRHLVRRRGQEARLRCSPMKGHSHVYWYRQLPEEGLKFMVYLQKENIIDESGMPKERFSAEFPKEGPSILRIQQVVRGDSAAYFCASSPPDSYNEQFFGPGTRLTVL.

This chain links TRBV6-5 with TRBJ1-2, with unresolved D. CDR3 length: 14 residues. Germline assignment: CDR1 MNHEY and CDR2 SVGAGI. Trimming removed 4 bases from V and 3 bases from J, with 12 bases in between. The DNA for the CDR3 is TGTGCCAGCAGTTTCGCCGCGGGCGACTATGGCTACACCTTC. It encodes CASSFAAGDYGYTF.

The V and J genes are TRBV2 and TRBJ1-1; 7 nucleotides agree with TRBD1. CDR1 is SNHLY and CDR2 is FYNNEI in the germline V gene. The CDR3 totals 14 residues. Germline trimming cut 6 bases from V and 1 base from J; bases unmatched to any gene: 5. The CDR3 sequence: CASSKTGQNTEAFF. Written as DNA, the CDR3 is TGTGCCAGCAGCAAGACAGGGCAGAACACTGAAGCTTTCTTT.

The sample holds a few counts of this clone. The DNA of the CDR3 is TGTGCCAGCCGCAATCACAGGGTAGGCTATGGCTACACCTTC. Translated: CASRNHRVGYGYTF. The chain joins TRBV28 to TRBJ1-2; maybe TRBD1 (6 bases). V dropped 8 bases and J dropped 4 bases, with 17 bases sitting between them. Germline V gene data show CDR1 as MDHEN and CDR2 as SYDVKM. The CDR3 spans 14 residues.

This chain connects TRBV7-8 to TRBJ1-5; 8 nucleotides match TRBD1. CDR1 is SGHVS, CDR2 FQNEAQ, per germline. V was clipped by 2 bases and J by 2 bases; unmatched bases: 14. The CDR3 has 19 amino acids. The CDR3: CASSLLSPVGQGGNQPQHF. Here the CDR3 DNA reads TGTGCCAGCAGCTTATTAAGCCCCGTTGGACAGGGCGGCAATCAGCCCCAGCATTTT.

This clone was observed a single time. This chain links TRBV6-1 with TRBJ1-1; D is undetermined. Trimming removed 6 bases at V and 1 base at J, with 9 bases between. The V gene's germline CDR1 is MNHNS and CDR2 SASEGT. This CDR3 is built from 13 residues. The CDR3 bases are TGTGCCAGCAGACTCGTCTCGAACACTGAAGCTTTCTTT. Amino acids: CASRLVSNTEAFF.

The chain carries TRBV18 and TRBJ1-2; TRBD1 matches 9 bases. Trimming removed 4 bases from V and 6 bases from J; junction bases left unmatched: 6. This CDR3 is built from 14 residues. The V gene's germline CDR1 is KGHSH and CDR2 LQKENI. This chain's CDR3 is CASSRGQGSDGYTF. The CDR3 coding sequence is TGTGCCAGCTCACGTGGACAGGGGTCGGATGGCTACACCTTC.

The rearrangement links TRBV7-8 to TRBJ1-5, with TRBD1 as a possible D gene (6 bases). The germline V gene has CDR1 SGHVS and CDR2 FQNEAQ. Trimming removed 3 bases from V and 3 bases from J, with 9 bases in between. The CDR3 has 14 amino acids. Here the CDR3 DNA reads TGTGCCAGCAGCTTTACAGGGATCAATCAGCCCCAGCATTTT. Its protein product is CASSFTGINQPQHF.

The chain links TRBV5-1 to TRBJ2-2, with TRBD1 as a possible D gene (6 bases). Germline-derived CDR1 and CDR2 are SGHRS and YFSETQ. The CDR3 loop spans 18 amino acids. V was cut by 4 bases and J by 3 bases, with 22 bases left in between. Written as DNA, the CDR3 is TGCGCCAGCAGCCCGGAGGTCACAGGGCGTATGGACACCGGGGAGCTGTTTTTT. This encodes CASSPEVTGRMDTGELFF.

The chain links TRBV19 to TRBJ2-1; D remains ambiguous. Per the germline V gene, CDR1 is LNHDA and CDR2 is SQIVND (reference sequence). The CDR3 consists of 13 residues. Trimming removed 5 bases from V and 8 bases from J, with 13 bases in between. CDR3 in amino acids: CASSAPPVHEQFF. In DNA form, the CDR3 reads TGTGCCAGTAGTGCCCCACCGGTACATGAGCAGTTCTTC. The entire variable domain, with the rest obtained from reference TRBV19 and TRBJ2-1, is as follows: DGGITQSPKYLFRKEGQNVTLSCEQNLNHDAMYWYRQDPGQGLRLIYYSQIVNDFQKGDIAEGYSVSREKKESFPLTVTSAQKNPTAFYLCASSAPPVHEQFFGPGTRLTVL.

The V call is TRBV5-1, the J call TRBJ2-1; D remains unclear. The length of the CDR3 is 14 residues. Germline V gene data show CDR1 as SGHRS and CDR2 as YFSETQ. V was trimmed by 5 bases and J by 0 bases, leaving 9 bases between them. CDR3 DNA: TGCGCCAGCAGTCGAGAGAGCTCCTACAATGAGCAGTTCTTC. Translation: CASSRESSYNEQFF.